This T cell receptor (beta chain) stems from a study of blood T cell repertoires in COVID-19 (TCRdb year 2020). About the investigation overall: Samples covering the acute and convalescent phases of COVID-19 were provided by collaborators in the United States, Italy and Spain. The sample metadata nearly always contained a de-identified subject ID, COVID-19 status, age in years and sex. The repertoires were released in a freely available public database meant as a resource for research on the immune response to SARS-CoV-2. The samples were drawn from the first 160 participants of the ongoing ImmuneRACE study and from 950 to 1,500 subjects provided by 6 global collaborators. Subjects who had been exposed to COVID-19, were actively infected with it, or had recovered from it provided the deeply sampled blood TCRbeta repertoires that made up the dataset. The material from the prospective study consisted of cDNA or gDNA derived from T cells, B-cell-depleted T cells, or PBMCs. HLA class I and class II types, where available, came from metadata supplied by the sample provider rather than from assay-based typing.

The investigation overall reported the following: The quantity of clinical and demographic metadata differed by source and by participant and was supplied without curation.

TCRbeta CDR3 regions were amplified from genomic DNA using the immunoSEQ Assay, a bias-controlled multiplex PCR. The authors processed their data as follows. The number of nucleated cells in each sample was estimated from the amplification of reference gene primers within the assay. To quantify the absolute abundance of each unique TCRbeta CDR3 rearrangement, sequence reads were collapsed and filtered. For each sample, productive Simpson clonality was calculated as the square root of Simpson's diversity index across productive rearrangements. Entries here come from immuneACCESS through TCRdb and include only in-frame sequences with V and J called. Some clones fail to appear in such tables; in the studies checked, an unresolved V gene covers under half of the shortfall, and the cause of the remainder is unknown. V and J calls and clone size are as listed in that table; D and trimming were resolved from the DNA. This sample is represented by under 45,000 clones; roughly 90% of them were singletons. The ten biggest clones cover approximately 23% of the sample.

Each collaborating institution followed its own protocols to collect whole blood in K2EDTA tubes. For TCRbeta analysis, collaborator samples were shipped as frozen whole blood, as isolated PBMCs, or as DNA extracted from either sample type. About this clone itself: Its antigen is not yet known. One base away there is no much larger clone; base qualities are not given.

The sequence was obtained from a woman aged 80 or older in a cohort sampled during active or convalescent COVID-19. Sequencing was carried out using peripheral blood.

The CDR3 sequence is CASSNRVGYTF. The DNA is as follows: TGTGCCAGCAGTAACAGGGTTGGCTACACCTTC. Recombination joined TRBV3-1 (or the pseudogene TRBV3-2) with TRBJ1-2; the D gene is perhaps TRBD1, on 6 matching bases. Spanning cysteine to phenylalanine, the CDR3 consists of 11 amino acids. The read is trimmed to its CDR3 DNA, 33 bases read in frame from base 1. V sheds 6 bases and J sheds 7 bases, leaving 9 bases between their ends. Reading the germline V gene (reference sequence) gives CDR1 LGHDT and CDR2 YNNKEL.